The next 14 T cell receptor beta chains were all read from a single sample in a study of T cells in Graves' hyperthyroidism and ophthalmopathy. Using RNA transcripts as the source, TCR beta CDR3 regions were amplified. First-round RT-PCR targeting the TCR CDR3 was performed with the HTBI primer set. TCRdb used MiXCR to reprocess the multiplex PCR reads, holding one entry per CDR3 protein. The sample records hundreds of thousands of distinct CDR3 sequences, about 14% being singletons. Specimen: blood. The source of these receptors is a woman aged 45-65 years with Graves' ophthalmopathy.

This clonotype showed up just a few times. The V and J genes are TRBV3-1 and TRBJ1-5; 7 bases align to TRBD1. The CDR3 has 15 amino acids. Germline V gene lookup returns CDR1 LGHDT and CDR2 YNNKEL (reference sequence). Trimming at V came to 2 bases and at J to 6 bases, leaving 7 bases not matched to a gene. CDR3 amino acids: CASSQTTTGFQPQHF. For the CDR3, the DNA is TGTGCCAGCAGCCAAACCACGACAGGGTTTCAGCCCCAGCATTTT.

This clonotype was counted between two and nine times. The chain recombines TRBV3-1 with TRBJ2-2, with 10 bases fitting TRBD1. The germline gives CDR1 LGHDT, CDR2 YNNKEL (reference sequence). J gave up 4 bases and V 4 bases, and 6 bases lay outside the gene matches. The CDR3 contains 16 residues. CDR3 sequence reads: CASSRSGTGVTGELFF. In DNA, the CDR3 is TGTGCCAGCAGCCGATCCGGGACAGGGGTCACCGGGGAGCTGTTTTTT. The complete variable domain, with remaining parts taken from reference TRBV3-1 and TRBJ2-2, reads DTAVSQTPKYLVTQMGNDKSIKCEQNLGHDTMYWYKQDSKKFLKIMFSYNNKELIINETVPNRFSPKSPDKAHLNLHINSLELGDSAVYFCASSRSGTGVTGELFFGEGSRLTVL.

V gene TRBV4-1 combines with J gene TRBJ2-7; 11 bases line up with TRBD2. This CDR3 region has 16 residues. V lost 3 bases to trimming and J lost 4 bases; unmatched junction nucleotides: 8. The germline CDR1 and CDR2 sequences are MGHRA and YSYEKL. In nucleotides, the CDR3 is TGCGCCAGCAGCCAGAGGACTAGCGGGCGTTTGTACGAGCAGTACTTC. It is translated as CASSQRTSGRLYEQYF.

Ten or more counts support this clonotype. This chain joins TRBV29-1 and TRBJ1-1, with D possibly matching TRBD1 (5 bases). V was clipped by 1 base and J by 5 bases, with 11 bases between them. Germline lookup yields CDR1 SQVTM and CDR2 ANQGSEA. This CDR3 has 13 residues. CDR3 bases: TGCAGCGTTGAAGTTGGCGGGGGGACTGAAGCTTTCTTT. This sequence encodes CSVEVGGGTEAFF.

This clonotype turned up a few times. The gene calls are TRBV28 and TRBJ1-3; 7 bases match TRBD1. The ends lost 7 bases at V and 8 bases at J; junction bases unmatched: 8. The CDR3 has 13 residues. Germline CDR1 and CDR2: MDHEN and SYDVKM. The CDR3 sequence is CASTLDRVHTIYF. In DNA form, the CDR3 reads TGTGCCAGCACCCTTGACAGGGTACACACCATATATTTT.

This clonotype appeared many times. The V call is TRBV12-3 or TRBV12-4, the J call TRBJ2-7, with 10 bases matching TRBD1. V dropped 3 bases and J dropped 0; count of bases not matched to a gene: 8. CDR3 size: 17 residues. The CDR3 bases are TGTGCCAGCAGTTTCTGGGACAGGGGCCCGAGCTCCTACGAGCAGTACTTC. Amino acids: CASSFWDRGPSSYEQYF.

The sample holds a few counts of this clonotype. The gene calls are TRBV29-1 and TRBJ1-2; tentatively, D is TRBD1 (5 bases). The CDR3 loop spans 13 amino acids. With 0 bases removed from V and 7 bases from J, the gap between germline ends came to 12 bases. Looked up from germline, CDR1 is SQVTM and CDR2 is ANQGSEA. The CDR3 coding sequence is TGCAGCGTTGAAGATAACACAGGCGGTGGCTACACCTTC. As protein: CSVEDNTGGGYTF.

This clonotype was counted a few times. This chain connects TRBV28 to TRBJ1-4; the D gene is possibly TRBD1 (6 bases). The germline gives CDR1 MDHEN, CDR2 SYDVKM. V dropped 3 bases and J dropped 8 bases, with 13 bases sitting between them. The CDR3 runs to 14 residues. The CDR3 coding sequence is TGTGCCAGCAGTTTGCCAGGGGCATGGGAAAAACTGTTTTTT. It is translated as CASSLPGAWEKLFF.

The CDR3 is CASSANPAGADTQYF. The CDR3, as DNA: TGTGCCAGCAGCGCCAACCCAGCGGGAGCAGATACGCAGTATTTT. The V call is TRBV7-2, the J call TRBJ2-3; 8 nucleotides agree with TRBD2. The CDR3 covers 15 residues. The germline V gene encodes CDR1 SGHTA and CDR2 FQGNSA. V was clipped by 5 bases and J by 4 bases; unmatched bases: 8.

The table lists this clonotype with many counts. The chain uses TRBV13 and TRBJ1-1; D is unresolved. V was shortened by 1 base and J by 3 bases, with 3 bases between the two germline ends. This CDR3 contains 12 residues. Germline V gives CDR1 PRHDT, CDR2 FYEKMQ (reference sequence). DNA for the CDR3: TGTGCCAGCAGCTTAGAGTACACTGAAGCTTTCTTT. This encodes CASSLEYTEAFF. The full variable domain, rest sourced from reference TRBV13 and TRBJ1-1, is AAGVIQSPRHLIKEKRETATLKCYPIPRHDTVYWYQQGPGQDPQFLISFYEKMQSDKGSIPDRFSAQQFSDYHSELNMSSLELGDSALYFCASSLEYTEAFFGQGTRLTVV.

The V and J genes are TRBV20-1 and TRBJ2-7, with 9 positions matching TRBD2. Trimming at V came to 1 base and at J to 3 bases, leaving 4 bases not matched to a gene. CDR3 length equals 14 residues. In germline, CDR1 is DFQATT, CDR2 SNEGSKA (reference sequence). CDR3 region: CSARGLAGYYEQYF. The CDR3 DNA is TGCAGTGCTAGAGGTCTAGCGGGATACTACGAGCAGTACTTC.

With regard to this clonotype: A much larger clone differs from this one at a single base, so this may be a read error. The chain links TRBV7-9 to TRBJ1-1, with TRBD1 matching over 8 bases. Germline CDR1 and CDR2: SEHNR and FQNEAQ (reference sequence). The CDR3 is 16 amino acids. As DNA, the CDR3 is TGTGTCAGCAGCTCGACCGGACAGGGAATGAACACTGAAGCTTTCTTT. Its protein product is CVSSSTGQGMNTEAFF.

V is TRBV9 and J is TRBJ2-2, with 10 bases matching TRBD1. CDR1 is SGDLS and CDR2 is YYNGEE in the germline V gene. The V gene end was trimmed by 4 bases and the J gene end by 3 bases; junction bases not matched to a gene: 9. The CDR3 consists of 17 residues. The CDR3 reads CASSYRPGTGDTGELFF. For the CDR3, the DNA is TGTGCCAGCAGCTATCGCCCTGGGACAGGGGACACCGGGGAGCTGTTTTTT.

Ten or more counts support this clonotype. The gene calls are TRBV7-9 and TRBJ2-1; 7 bases are shared with TRBD1. V lost 5 bases, J lost 1 base, and 2 bases stayed unmatched. CDR1 is SEHNR and CDR2 is FQNEAQ in the germline V gene (reference sequence). This CDR3 comprises 14 residues. The CDR3 protein is CASSDRVSYNEQFF. CDR3 in DNA: TGTGCCAGCAGCGACAGGGTTTCCTACAATGAGCAGTTCTTC.